This T cell receptor (beta chain) comes out of a study of blood T cell repertoires in COVID-19. Turning to the study itself: Both acute and convalescent COVID-19 samples were obtained from the United States, Italy and Spain.

TCRdb's copy holds only in-frame clones and misses some; the assay was immunoSEQ multiplex PCR. Here the sample spans about 58,000 clones, 85% to 90% being singletons. This CDR3 contains 15 residues. Material: peripheral blood. This TCR derives from a human donor with active COVID-19. The donor label of this sample is uncertain. V and J are TRBV21-1 and TRBJ2-7; the DNA was not compared with TRBD1, the D call given in the table. TRBV21-1 is a pseudogene segment. CDR3 coding DNA: TGTGCCAGCAGCGAAAGACGCCAGGCCTCCTACGAGCAGTACTTC. Residues: CASSERRQASYEQYF.